The present T cell receptor beta chain was sequenced within a study of shared clonotypes between healthy human individuals. All participating donors were Caucasian adults from Nashville, Tennessee. The CDR3 is 14 amino acids. Germline V lookup: CDR1 LNHNV, CDR2 YYDKDF (reference sequence). Trimming removed 0 bases from V and 6 bases from J, with 9 bases in between. At deep level, the assay was performed. Each PCR replicate from the sorted subsets contained roughly 210 ng DNA, which is roughly 33,000 T cell genomes. Assay used: immunoSEQ multiplex PCR; TCRdb lists only in-frame clones, some missing. The profile covers 2,500,000 or so clones, with roughly 90% appearing a single time and around 0.38% taken by the ten largest. Study-level points and caveats: Blood was the only sampled material, and tissue repertoires likely differ.

Points on this clone: The antigen remains undetermined.

The chain carries TRBV15 and TRBJ2-1, with D perhaps matching TRBD2 (6 bases). Sequences were obtained from naive CD4+ T cells from PBMCs. Subset here: CD45RA+ positively selected. The receptor's source is a man aged 18 to 35 in good health. Some clones in this sample may be carry-over from other donors' samples. Here the CDR3 DNA reads TGTGCCACCAGCAGAGATGGGGACTCCAATGAGCAGTTCTTC. It yields the protein CATSRDGDSNEQFF.